This T cell receptor (beta chain) was recorded in a study of lymphopenia after photon versus proton radiotherapy. Generated by immunoSEQ multiplex PCR, the TCRdb table keeps only in-frame clones and is missing some. The sample records approximately 25,000 clones, roughly 80% being singletons. Study outcomes and limitations: Post-nadir TCR diversity decline inversely tracked overall survival among those who died. Survival link was tested only in deceased patients; proton benefit remains a possibility. After the lymphocyte nadir, photon-treated repertoires showed oligoclonal expansion, especially of CD8+ Temra cells. Relative stability marked proton patients; photon patients lost diversity and naive cells.

Germline-derived CDR1 and CDR2 are SGHRS and YFSETQ. The CDR3 extends over 14 amino acids. Trimming pared 1 base from V and 1 base from J, leaving 8 bases between. The table lists this clone with a count of one. Its antigen is unknown. The material was peripheral blood, obtained from a patient treated with proton-based radiotherapy. V gene TRBV5-1 combines with J gene TRBJ1-1; D is unresolved. The TCR sequence derives from a woman between 65 and 79 years old with pancreatic cancer. CDR3 in DNA: TGCGCCAGCAGCTTGTCGTCTGGGAACACTGAAGCTTTCTTT. Residues: CASSLSSGNTEAFF.